The T cell receptor (beta chain) under discussion was sequenced for a study of T cell changes during pregnancy in multiple sclerosis. Per the germline V gene, CDR1 is LNHNV and CDR2 is YYDKDF (reference sequence). CDR3 length equals 16 residues. Trimming took off 4 bases at V and 3 bases at J, with 18 bases between the two ends. Clones were sequenced by immunoSEQ multiplex PCR, and TCRdb holds only the in-frame ones, with some missing. Among approximately 63,000 clones listed, 91% were seen once. The input for sequencing was peripheral blood, taken in the third trimester of pregnancy. The rearrangement joins TRBV15 to TRBJ1-1; no clear D gene. This TCR came from a female donor in good health, enrolled as a control in a pregnancy study. CDR3 sequence reads: CATSTPLEVEDTEAFF. DNA of the CDR3: TGTGCCACCAGCACCCCCCTTGAGGTGGAGGACACTGAAGCTTTCTTT.